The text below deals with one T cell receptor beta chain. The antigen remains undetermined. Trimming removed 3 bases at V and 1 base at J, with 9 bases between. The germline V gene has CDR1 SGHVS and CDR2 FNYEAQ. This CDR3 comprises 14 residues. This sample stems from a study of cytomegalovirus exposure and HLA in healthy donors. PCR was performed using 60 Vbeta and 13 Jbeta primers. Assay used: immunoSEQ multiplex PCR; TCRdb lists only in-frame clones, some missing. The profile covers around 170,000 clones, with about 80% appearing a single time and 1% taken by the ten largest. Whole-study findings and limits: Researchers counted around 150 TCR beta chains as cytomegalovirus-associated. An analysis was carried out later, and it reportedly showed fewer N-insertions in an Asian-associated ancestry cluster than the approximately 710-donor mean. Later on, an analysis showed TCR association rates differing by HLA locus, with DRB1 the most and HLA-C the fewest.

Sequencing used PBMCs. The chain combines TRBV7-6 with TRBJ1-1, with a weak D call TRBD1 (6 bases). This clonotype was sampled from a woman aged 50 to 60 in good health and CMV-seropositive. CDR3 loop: CASSLGHQNTEAFF. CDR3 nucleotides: TGTGCCAGCAGCTTGGGACACCAGAACACTGAAGCTTTCTTT.